These 27 T cell receptor beta chains originate from one sample sequenced in a study of T cells in Graves' hyperthyroidism and ophthalmopathy. RNA transcripts served as the template for amplifying TCR beta CDR3 regions. When the TCR CDR3 underwent first-round RT-PCR, the HTBI primer set was used. TCRdb processed the multiplex PCR reads anew with MiXCR; each CDR3 protein has one entry. The sample yields approximately 150,000 distinct CDR3 sequences, roughly 9.4% seen once. The specimen was blood. The receptor source for this set is a woman aged 18-35 years with Graves' hyperthyroidism that later progressed to Graves' ophthalmopathy.

This clonotype was picked up many times. The chain combines TRBV19 with TRBJ1-5; weak D call: TRBD1 (5 bases). This CDR3 region has 13 residues. Trimming left V 6 bases short and J 7 bases short, with 13 bases between. The germline V gene has CDR1 LNHDA and CDR2 SQIVND (reference sequence). The DNA of the CDR3 is TGTGCCAGTAGGGGGGGGATAGGACAGCCCCAGCATTTT. This gives the protein CASRGGIGQPQHF.

This clonotype occurred many times. V gene TRBV9 combines with J gene TRBJ2-7, with D unresolved. This CDR3 comprises 14 residues. CDR1 and CDR2 from the germline V gene are SGDLS and YYNGEE. V lost 0 bases to trimming and J lost 0 bases, with 7 bases between them. The CDR3 sequence: CASSVGGSSYEQYF. The CDR3, as DNA: TGTGCCAGCAGCGTAGGAGGCAGCTCCTACGAGCAGTACTTC.

This clonotype appeared many times. V gene TRBV14 combines with J gene TRBJ2-1; 8 positions match TRBD2. The CDR3 is 19 residues long. The germline gives CDR1 SGHDN, CDR2 FVKESK. The V segment lost 2 bases and the J segment 7 bases; nucleotides outside the gene matches: 19. The CDR3 loop reads CASSQLFLRGGVRMNEQFF. CDR3 coding DNA: TGTGCCAGCAGCCAACTATTCCTTCGGGGGGGCGTACGAATGAATGAGCAGTTCTTC.

At least ten counts were recorded for this clonotype. The rearrangement links TRBV7-9 to TRBJ1-1; D is perhaps TRBD1 (5 bases). Germline V gene data show CDR1 as SEHNR and CDR2 as FQNEAQ (reference sequence). The CDR3 contains 16 residues. The V end was cut by 9 bases, the J end by 0 bases, with 20 bases between. The CDR3 here is CASHPGRGMVNTEAFF. As DNA, the CDR3 is TGTGCCAGTCACCCCGGTCGGGGGATGGTGAACACTGAAGCTTTCTTT. The complete variable domain, with remaining parts taken from reference TRBV7-9 and TRBJ1-1, reads DTGVSQNPRHKITKRGQNVTFRCDPISEHNRLYWYRQTLGQGPEFLTYFQNEAQLEKSRLLSDRFSAERPKGSFSTLEIQRTEQGDSAMYLCASHPGRGMVNTEAFFGQGTRLTVV.

This clonotype was seen ten or more times. This rearrangement joins TRBV9 to TRBJ1-1; TRBD1 is a possible D gene (5 bases). This CDR3 is built from 15 residues. Germline assignment: CDR1 SGDLS and CDR2 YYNGEE. The V end lost 2 bases, the J end lost 4 bases, and 15 bases lay between the germline ends. This chain's CDR3 is CASSVGKGGGTEAFF. Written as DNA, the CDR3 is TGTGCCAGCAGCGTGGGGAAGGGTGGGGGCACTGAAGCTTTCTTT. Full variable domain (outside the CDR3, taken from reference TRBV9 and TRBJ1-1): DSGVTQTPKHLITATGQRVTLRCSPRSGDLSVYWYQQSLDQGLQFLIQYYNGEERAKGNILERFSAQQFPDLHSELNLSSLELGDSALYFCASSVGKGGGTEAFFGQGTRLTVV.

This CDR3 is CASSLSRGGLGMSNQPQHF. In DNA form, the CDR3 reads TGTGCCAGCAGTTTATCGCGAGGGGGGTTAGGTATGAGCAATCAGCCCCAGCATTTT. V is TRBV27 and J is TRBJ1-5, with D possibly matching TRBD1 (6 bases). CDR3 size: 19 residues. Germline lookup yields CDR1 MNHEY and CDR2 SMNVEV (reference sequence). The V end lost 0 bases, the J end lost 1 base, and 19 bases lay between the germline ends.

The table lists this clonotype with many counts. This chain joins TRBV6-1 and TRBJ1-2; no reliable D call. CDR3 length: 14 amino acids. Trimming took off 3 bases at V and 4 bases at J, with 12 bases between the two ends. Germline CDR1 MNHNS, CDR2 SASEGT. The CDR3 loop reads CASSDGWGVYGYTF. The CDR3 DNA sequence: TGTGCCAGCAGTGATGGTTGGGGTGTCTATGGCTACACCTTC.

As for this clonotype: With a much larger clone just one base away, this may be a read error. This chain joins TRBV3-1 and TRBJ2-2; no clear D. From germline, CDR1 is LGHDT and CDR2 YNNKEL (reference sequence). The CDR3 is 13 amino acids. The CDR3 DNA reads as TGTGTAACGGCCAGAGCGAACACCGGGGAGCTGTTTTTT. It translates to CVTARANTGELFF.

In its sample, this clonotype was seen many times. The chain uses TRBV12-3 or TRBV12-4 and TRBJ1-4, with 7 positions matching TRBD1. Trimming at V came to 4 bases and at J to 6 bases, leaving 8 bases not matched to a gene. This CDR3 comprises 15 residues. CDR3 in amino acids: CASSSGDSIYEKLFF. CDR3 coding DNA: TGTGCCAGCAGTTCCGGGGACAGCATATATGAAAAACTGTTTTTT.

This clonotype was observed at least ten times. The chain has TRBV6-1 and TRBJ2-1; 14 nucleotides line up with TRBD2. The CDR3 is made up of 17 amino acids. The germline V gene encodes CDR1 MNHNS and CDR2 SASEGT. V was clipped by 5 bases and J by 5 bases; unmatched bases: 8. The CDR3 bases are TGTGCCAGCAGTCGCCCTCCGACTAGCGGGGGGGACAATGAGCAGTTCTTC. Its protein is CASSRPPTSGGDNEQFF.

This chain links TRBV6-1 with TRBJ2-6; tentatively, D is TRBD1 or TRBD2 (6 bases each). The ends were cut back, 6 bases at V and 0 bases at J, with 9 bases in the middle. The CDR3 totals 15 residues. Germline V lookup: CDR1 MNHNS, CDR2 SASEGT. CDR3 sequence (DNA): TGTGCCAGCAGGAGGGGGGACTCTGGGGCCAACGTCCTGACTTTC. This encodes CASRRGDSGANVLTF.

The chain uses TRBV5-4 and TRBJ2-5; 7 bases are shared with TRBD1. Germline V gene lookup returns CDR1 SGHNT and CDR2 YYREEE (reference sequence). This CDR3 spans 14 amino acids. Trimming cost V 1 base and J 5 bases; bases outside gene matches: 5. CDR3 amino acids: CASSLSGGGETQYF. CDR3 bases: TGTGCCAGCAGCTTGTCAGGGGGTGGGGAGACCCAGTACTTC.

This clonotype occurred many times. The chain joins TRBV5-1 to TRBJ2-7; 11 nucleotides agree with TRBD1. Germline V gene lookup returns CDR1 SGHRS and CDR2 YFSETQ. J was trimmed by 3 bases and V by 5 bases; bases with no gene match: 7. This CDR3 has 15 residues. The CDR3, as DNA: TGCGCCAGCAGAGTGGCCGGGACAGGGGGCTACGAGCAGTACTTC. Its protein product is CASRVAGTGGYEQYF.

A few counts support this clonotype. The chain uses TRBV19 and TRBJ2-2, with D perhaps assigned TRBD1 or TRBD2 (6 bases each). Trimming pared 6 bases from V and 7 bases from J, leaving 21 bases between. The CDR3 spans 16 residues. Germline loops: CDR1 LNHDA, CDR2 SQIVND (reference sequence). This CDR3 reads CASRGRTVDGYGELFF. The CDR3 nucleotides are TGTGCCAGTAGGGGGAGGACAGTAGATGGGTACGGGGAGCTGTTTTTT. Full variable domain (rest looked up from reference TRBV19 and TRBJ2-2): DGGITQSPKYLFRKEGQNVTLSCEQNLNHDAMYWYRQDPGQGLRLIYYSQIVNDFQKGDIAEGYSVSREKKESFPLTVTSAQKNPTAFYLCASRGRTVDGYGELFFGEGSRLTVL.

This clonotype was counted a few times. The V and J genes are TRBV7-9 and TRBJ2-1; D might be TRBD1 or TRBD2, each matching 5 bases. Germline CDR1 reads SEHNR; CDR2 reads FQNEAQ (reference sequence). V lost 8 bases to trimming and J lost 6 bases, with 8 bases between them. The CDR3 consists of 11 residues. The CDR3 loop is CASGGGNEQFF. Here the CDR3 DNA reads TGTGCCAGCGGGGGTGGCAATGAGCAGTTCTTC. Complete variable domain (other parts from reference TRBV7-9 and TRBJ2-1): DTGVSQNPRHKITKRGQNVTFRCDPISEHNRLYWYRQTLGQGPEFLTYFQNEAQLEKSRLLSDRFSAERPKGSFSTLEIQRTEQGDSAMYLCASGGGNEQFFGPGTRLTVL.

Turning to this clonotype: A much larger clone differs from this one at a single base, so this may be a read error. CDR3 protein: CASREGSQPQHF. The CDR3 DNA sequence: TGTGCCAGCAGGGAGGGAAGTCAGCCCCAGCATTTT. The chain combines TRBV6-1 with TRBJ1-5; D remains unclear. The CDR3 loop spans 12 amino acids. V gave up 6 bases and J gave up 6 bases, with 9 bases separating them. Germline loops: CDR1 MNHNS, CDR2 SASEGT.

In its sample, this clonotype was seen many times. The chain is built from TRBV7-8 and TRBJ1-1; weak D call: TRBD1 (6 bases). Germline V CDR1 and CDR2: SGHVS, FQNEAQ. CDR3 length: 14 amino acids. V was pared by 1 base and J by 1 base, with 7 bases between. CDR3 coding DNA: TGTGCCAGCAGCTTAGAACAGGGGAACACTGAAGCTTTCTTT. It translates to CASSLEQGNTEAFF. Complete variable domain (other parts from reference TRBV7-8 and TRBJ1-1): GAGVSQSPRYKVAKRGQDVALRCDPISGHVSLFWYQQALGQGPEFLTYFQNEAQLDKSGLPSDRFFAERPEGSVSTLKIQRTQQEDSAVYLCASSLEQGNTEAFFGQGTRLTVV.

This clonotype was detected ten times or more. The genes are TRBV2 and TRBJ2-7; D might be TRBD2 (6 bases). From germline, CDR1 is SNHLY and CDR2 FYNNEI. V shed 2 bases and J shed 5 bases, with 10 bases lying between them. The CDR3 sequence is 13 residues long. For the CDR3, the DNA is TGTGCCAGCAGTGAATGGCTAGCGAACGAGCAGTACTTC. Its protein is CASSEWLANEQYF.

Many counts were recorded for this clonotype. The J gene is TRBJ1-1, the V gene TRBV20-1; 11 bases line up with TRBD1. V shed 6 bases and J 1 base; nucleotides not matched to a gene: 4. The CDR3 has 14 residues. In germline, CDR1 is DFQATT, CDR2 SNEGSKA (reference sequence). CDR3 protein: CSAPGTGGNTEAFF. The DNA for the CDR3 is TGCAGTGCCCCCGGGACAGGGGGGAACACTGAAGCTTTCTTT.

There are many counts of this clonotype. The chain couples TRBV29-1 to TRBJ1-5; the D gene is possibly TRBD1 (5 bases). Trimming shortened V by 6 bases and J by 2 bases, and 11 bases separated the two germline ends. This CDR3 comprises 13 residues. Germline CDR1 and CDR2: SQVTM and ANQGSEA. CDR3 in amino acids: CSVREGGNQPQHF. The CDR3 nucleotides read TGCAGCGTCAGGGAAGGAGGCAATCAGCCCCAGCATTTT.

Only a few counts were recorded for this clonotype. V gene TRBV5-6 combines with J gene TRBJ1-1; 7 nucleotides align to TRBD1. CDR3 length: 19 residues. Germline assignment: CDR1 SGHDT and CDR2 YYEEEE. Germline trimming cut 3 bases from V and 0 bases from J; bases unmatched to any gene: 17. This CDR3 reads CASSWGQPQKIYMNTEAFF. The CDR3 DNA is TGTGCCAGCAGCTGGGGACAGCCACAAAAGATTTACATGAACACTGAAGCTTTCTTT.

The CDR3 sequence is CATSLTSGGYNEQFF. CDR3 DNA sequence: TGTGCCACCAGCTTAACTAGCGGGGGCTACAATGAGCAGTTCTTC. The chain uses TRBV15 and TRBJ2-1; 11 positions agree with TRBD2. The CDR3 totals 15 residues. Trimming took 5 bases from V and 3 from J; bases not matched to a gene: 3. CDR1 LNHNV and CDR2 YYDKDF come from the germline V gene (reference sequence).

At least ten counts were recorded for this clonotype. This sequence joins TRBV2 and TRBJ2-2; the D is unclear. The CDR3 length is 15 residues. Germline V CDR1 and CDR2: SNHLY, FYNNEI. V gave up 3 bases and J gave up 6 bases, with 14 bases separating them. As DNA, the CDR3 is TGTGCCAGCAGTGATAATGGGGTCTCCTCCGGGGAGCTGTTTTTT. Its translation is CASSDNGVSSGELFF. The whole variable domain, filled in from reference TRBV2 and TRBJ2-2, reads EPEVTQTPSHQVTQMGQEVILRCVPISNHLYFYWYRQILGQKVEFLVSFYNNEISEKSEIFDDQFSVERPDGSNFTLKIRSTKLEDSAMYFCASSDNGVSSGELFFGEGSRLTVL.

This rearrangement joins TRBV27 to TRBJ2-1, with no clear D. In germline, CDR1 is MNHEY, CDR2 SMNVEV (reference sequence). Trimming left V 5 bases short and J 9 bases short, with 11 bases between. CDR3 size: 12 residues. For the CDR3, the DNA is TGTGCCAGCAGTACCCAACCGGGTGAGCAGTTCTTC. Its translation is CASSTQPGEQFF.

The chain combines TRBV19 with TRBJ2-1; a weak D match, TRBD1 (5 bases). This CDR3 spans 18 amino acids. Germline V gives CDR1 LNHDA, CDR2 SQIVND (reference sequence). The V end was cut by 1 base, the J end by 1 base, with 17 bases between. The CDR3 DNA reads TGTGCCAGTAGTATAGGGGGCAGTCGGCAGCAATCCTACAATGAGCAGTTCTTC. Amino acids: CASSIGGSRQQSYNEQFF.

J is TRBJ1-1 and V is TRBV5-4, with D hard to call. The CDR3 has 17 residues. Germline values: CDR1 SGHNT, CDR2 YYREEE (reference sequence). Trimming cost V 0 bases and J 1 base, with 16 bases left between them. The CDR3 protein is CASSLGGTVTSNTEAFF. The CDR3, as DNA: TGTGCCAGCAGCTTGGGTGGCACCGTAACGTCGAACACTGAAGCTTTCTTT.

This clonotype was counted at least ten times. V usage is TRBV15 and J usage is TRBJ2-5; TRBD2 matches at 8 bases. Germline values: CDR1 LNHNV, CDR2 YYDKDF (reference sequence). V dropped 5 bases and J dropped 4; count of bases not matched to a gene: 12. This CDR3 spans 16 amino acids. The CDR3 spells CATSFSGIRVRETQYF. The CDR3 coding sequence is TGTGCCACCAGCTTTAGCGGGATTAGAGTAAGAGAGACCCAGTACTTC.